This note documents a single TCR beta chain sequence. Its antigen is still unknown. V shed 3 bases, J shed 3 bases, and the junction held 8 bases outside the gene matches. This CDR3 region has 15 residues. Germline CDR1 and CDR2: LNHDA and SQIVND (reference sequence). This sample was taken from a study of cytomegalovirus exposure and HLA in healthy donors. Vbeta (60) and Jbeta (13) primers were used in the PCR. Using immunoSEQ multiplex PCR, the repertoire was profiled, and TCRdb retains in-frame clones only, with some absent. The data hold fewer than 250,000 clones, with about 80% observed a single time. Study-wide points: One cluster of highly shared sequence variants probably arose as a sequencing artifact. The study carried out a later analysis of TCR beta sequences. It associated some 18,000 of them with specific HLA alleles at a false discovery rate of 0.05.

The V and J genes are TRBV19 and TRBJ2-7; 7 bases map to TRBD1. The sequencing input was PBMCs. This clonotype originated in a man aged 18 to 35 in good health and CMV-seronegative. CDR3 DNA: TGTGCCAGTAGTATTGAGCCGGGACAGAACTACGAGCAGTACTTC. Protein: CASSIEPGQNYEQYF. The full variable domain, rest sourced from reference TRBV19 and TRBJ2-7, is DGGITQSPKYLFRKEGQNVTLSCEQNLNHDAMYWYRQDPGQGLRLIYYSQIVNDFQKGDIAEGYSVSREKKESFPLTVTSAQKNPTAFYLCASSIEPGQNYEQYFGPGTRLTVT.